The present entry profiles one T cell receptor (beta chain) with its context. Which antigen it targets is not known. No base qualities exist here, and no much larger clone lies one base off it. The collaborating institutions used their own protocols to collect whole blood in K2EDTA tubes. For TCRbeta analysis, collaborators shipped samples in one of three forms: frozen whole blood, isolated PBMCs, or DNA extracted from either of those sample types. The data were taken from a study of blood T cell repertoires in COVID-19 (TCRdb year 2020). Describing the broader study: Samples from collaborators originated in the United States, Italy and Spain and spanned both the acute and convalescent phases of COVID-19. Subjects who had been exposed to COVID-19, were actively infected with it, or had recovered from it provided the deeply sampled blood TCRbeta repertoires that made up the dataset. A freely available public database, intended as a resource for researchers studying the immune response to SARS-CoV-2, is where the repertoires were released. Where HLA class I and class II types were available, the types were taken from metadata supplied by the sample provider, not from assay-based typing. Samples were obtained from the ongoing ImmuneRACE study (first 160 participants) and from some 1,300 subjects provided by 6 global collaborators. The prospective study material was composed of cDNA or gDNA derived from T cells, B-cell-depleted T cells, or PBMCs. Sample metadata almost always included a de-identified subject ID, COVID-19 status, age in years and sex.

At the junction V is shortened by 2 bases and J by 4 bases; bases outside the gene matches: 4. The CDR3 spans 15 residues, from the cysteine through the phenylalanine. Only CDR3 DNA is held: 45 bases, read in frame from base 1. Based on the germline V gene, the CDR1 and CDR2 sequences are MGHRA and YSYEKL. TCRbeta CDR3 regions were amplified from genomic DNA by means of the immunoSEQ Assay, a bias-controlled multiplex PCR. The paper's data handling went like this. Nucleated cell counts per sample were estimated from amplification of reference gene primers within the assay. To quantify the absolute abundance of each unique TCRbeta CDR3 rearrangement, sequence reads were collapsed and filtered. Productive Simpson clonality was computed per sample as the square root of Simpson's diversity index over productive rearrangements. In its TCRdb copy, this immuneACCESS table keeps in-frame sequences only and misses some clones. Where compared with another copy, unresolved V genes explain less than half of these, and the others have no known cause. The D gene and trimming were derived from the DNA, and the V and J assignments and clone size from that table. Counted in this sample were 250,000 or so clones; 85% to 90% of them appeared once. 5.5% to 8% of the sample is in the top ten clones.

The research as a whole found: How much clinical and demographic metadata was included differed by source and by participant, and the metadata was provided uncurated.

This clonotype was sampled from a man in his 60s with acute or convalescent COVID-19. The specimen sequenced was peripheral blood. This chain joins TRBV4-1 to TRBJ1-4; TRBD1 aligns with 7 central bases. CDR3 region: CASSQRTGYNEKLFF. The bases read TGCGCCAGCAGCCAACGGACAGGTTATAATGAAAAACTGTTTTTT.